What follows are 18 T cell receptor beta chains derived from one specimen sequenced in a study of PD-1 blockade in mismatch repair-deficient tumors. Clones were read by immunoSEQ multiplex PCR, and TCRdb kept only the in-frame ones, dropping some. The sample consists of about 51,000 clones, 81% of them appearing once. Here the sequenced sample was peripheral blood, taken approximately 18 weeks after starting pembrolizumab. The source is an adult with mismatch repair-deficient cancer.

V is TRBV9 and J is TRBJ2-7; 7 nucleotides line up with TRBD2. Germline V CDR1 and CDR2: SGDLS, YYNGEE. There are 15 residues in the CDR3. The V and J ends lost 4 bases and 5 bases, in that order; junction bases with no gene match: 12. CDR3 nucleotides: TGTGCCAGCAGCTCTTACGGAGGGAGGGGCAACGAGCAGTACTTC. It is translated as CASSSYGGRGNEQYF.

The chain recombines TRBV6-5 with TRBJ1-5; no reliable D call. The CDR3 is 13 residues long. Germline V lookup: CDR1 MNHEY, CDR2 SVGAGI. Trimming left V 6 bases short and J 1 base short, with 7 bases between. The DNA for the CDR3 is TGTGCCAGCAGACGAAGGAGCAATCAGCCCCAGCATTTT. As protein: CASRRRSNQPQHF.

This chain links TRBV7-9 with TRBJ1-3; no clear D. CDR3 length: 12 amino acids. Germline assignment: CDR1 SEHNR and CDR2 FQNEAQ (reference sequence). V was trimmed by 5 bases and J by 0 bases, leaving 2 bases between them. This chain's CDR3 is CASSDSGNTIYF. The CDR3 DNA reads as TGTGCCAGCAGCGACTCTGGAAACACCATATATTTT.

This chain uses TRBV14 with TRBJ2-2; 10 positions match TRBD1. With V trimmed by 3 bases and J by 4 bases, 5 bases remained unmatched. CDR1 SGHDN and CDR2 FVKESK come from the germline V gene. The CDR3 runs 16 residues. The CDR3 bases are TGTGCCAGCAGCCAGGGACAGGGGCGCGGCACCGGGGAGCTGTTTTTT. It yields the protein CASSQGQGRGTGELFF.

The V gene is TRBV11-1, the J gene TRBJ2-1, with TRBD2 matching 14 bases. CDR3 size: 15 residues. V trimming: 5 bases; J trimming: 9 bases; junction bases outside the gene matches: 6. CDR1 SGHAT and CDR2 FQDESV come from the germline V gene (reference sequence). In DNA, the CDR3 is TGTGCCAGCAGCACTTACGGACTAGCGGGAGGTGAGCAGTTCTTC. This encodes CASSTYGLAGGEQFF.

The rearrangement uses TRBV25-1 and TRBJ1-1; unclear D gene. Germline V CDR1 and CDR2: MGHDK, SYGVNS. Trimming removed 0 bases at V and 1 base at J, with 9 bases between. The CDR3 is made up of 15 amino acids. The DNA of the CDR3 is TGTGCCAGCAGTGAATATAGAAGTGGGAACACTGAAGCTTTCTTT. This gives the protein CASSEYRSGNTEAFF.

This chain joins TRBV5-4 and TRBJ2-5, with TRBD2 matching over 9 bases. Germline CDR1 is SGHNT and CDR2 is YYREEE (reference sequence). There are 15 residues in the CDR3. V was clipped by 4 bases and J by 5 bases; unmatched bases: 9. The CDR3 DNA is TGTGCCAGCAGCATTCCTGGCGGGAGGGTGGAGACCCAGTACTTC. Protein sequence: CASSIPGGRVETQYF.

The CDR3 reads CASSMAGESGNTIYF. As DNA, the CDR3 is TGTGCCAGTAGTATGGCAGGGGAGTCTGGAAACACCATATATTTT. The chain uses TRBV19 and TRBJ1-3; perhaps TRBD1 as D (6 bases). Germline V gene sequence: CDR1 LNHDA, CDR2 SQIVND (reference sequence). Trimming removed 3 bases at V and 1 base at J, with 10 bases between. CDR3 length equals 15 residues.

This clone was seen a single time. V usage is TRBV29-1 and J usage is TRBJ2-3; 10 bases are a match to TRBD2. Germline V gives CDR1 SQVTM, CDR2 ANQGSEA. The CDR3 is 14 amino acids. The trim removed 7 bases at V and 6 bases at J, leaving 10 bases unmatched. DNA of the CDR3: TGCAGCGGGAAGCGGGAGGGCCGATCGGATACGCAGTATTTT. Protein product: CSGKREGRSDTQYF.

This clone turned up a few times. The rearrangement links TRBV7-6 to TRBJ2-7, with 9 positions matching TRBD1. The CDR3 has 17 amino acids. CDR1 and CDR2 (germline): SGHVS, FNYEAQ. Trimming removed 5 bases from V and 5 bases from J; junction bases left unmatched: 16. CDR3 in DNA: TGTGCCAGCAGCAGACGGCCGGGACAGGGCGTTGGGAACGAGCAGTACTTC. It encodes CASSRRPGQGVGNEQYF.

The chain joins TRBV30 to TRBJ2-1; tentatively, D is TRBD2 (5 bases). Per the germline V gene, CDR1 is GTSNPN and CDR2 is SVGIG (reference sequence). The CDR3 totals 13 residues. V lost 4 bases, J lost 8 bases, and 15 bases lay in between. The CDR3 nucleotides are TGTGCCTGGAAGATGCGAGGGAGCGATGAGCAGTTCTTC. This sequence encodes CAWKMRGSDEQFF. The complete variable domain, with remaining parts taken from reference TRBV30 and TRBJ2-1, reads SQTIHQWPATLVQPVGSPLSLECTVEGTSNPNLYWYRQAAGRGLQLLFYSVGIGQISSEVPQNLSASRPQDRQFILSSKKLLLSDSGFYLCAWKMRGSDEQFFGPGTRLTVL.

This clone was counted between two and nine times. This chain uses TRBV6-1 with TRBJ2-2; TRBD2 agrees at 11 bases. V trimming: 2 bases; J trimming: 0 bases; junction bases outside the gene matches: 5. CDR1 is MNHNS and CDR2 is SASEGT in the germline V gene. The CDR3 runs to 18 residues. This chain's CDR3 is CASSEPTSGIANTGELFF. The CDR3 nucleotides are TGTGCCAGCAGTGAACCGACTAGCGGGATCGCGAACACCGGGGAGCTGTTTTTT.

The rearrangement links TRBV11-2 to TRBJ1-2, with 7 positions matching TRBD1. The V gene's germline CDR1 is SGHAT and CDR2 FQNNGV. Unmatched junction bases numbered 11, after V lost 4 bases and J lost 3 bases. The CDR3 totals 16 residues. CDR3 DNA: TGTGCCAGCAGCTCCCACACCGGGACAGTAGACTATGGCTACACCTTC. It is translated as CASSSHTGTVDYGYTF.

The J gene is TRBJ2-5, the V gene TRBV14; possibly TRBD2 for D (7 bases). CDR1 and CDR2 (germline): SGHDN, FVKESK. This CDR3 contains 22 residues. Trimming removed 1 base from V and 3 bases from J, with 33 bases in between. DNA of the CDR3: TGTGCCAGCAGCCAAGGACGGCAAGGGTTGGCGGGAGTTGTGGGGGCCAAAGAGACCCAGTACTTC. It encodes CASSQGRQGLAGVVGAKETQYF.

The chain links TRBV7-3 to TRBJ2-3; 7 bases map to TRBD2. The CDR3 runs to 14 residues. Losses at the gene ends were 4 bases for V and 6 bases for J; bases not matched to a gene: 7. The V gene's germline CDR1 is SGHTA and CDR2 FQGTGA. CDR3 loop: CASSSGLGVDTQYF. Written as DNA, the CDR3 is TGTGCCAGCAGCTCAGGACTAGGTGTGGATACGCAGTATTTT.

V gene TRBV15 combines with J gene TRBJ1-1; a weak D match, TRBD1 (5 bases). This CDR3 contains 14 residues. Trimming pared 5 bases from V and 1 base from J, leaving 11 bases between. Per germline, CDR1 LNHNV and CDR2 YYDKDF (reference sequence). The CDR3 coding sequence is TGTGCCACCAGCCCCCGGGGGAGGAACACTGAAGCTTTCTTT. It translates to CATSPRGRNTEAFF.

The rearrangement joins TRBV9 to TRBJ2-2; 11 positions agree with TRBD2. The CDR3 runs 15 residues. Germline V lookup: CDR1 SGDLS, CDR2 YYNGEE. With V trimmed by 5 bases and J by 2 bases, 2 bases remained unmatched. The CDR3 here is CASRGTSGNTGELFF. The CDR3 DNA reads as TGTGCCAGCAGGGGGACTAGCGGTAACACCGGGGAGCTGTTTTTT.

The J gene is TRBJ2-7, the V gene TRBV7-2; tentative D call: TRBD1 (6 bases). The CDR3 loop spans 15 amino acids. Deletions cut 2 bases from V and 0 bases from J, with 11 bases between. Germline lookup yields CDR1 SGHTA and CDR2 FQGNSA. The CDR3 sequence: CASSLSTGISYEQYF. CDR3 nucleotides: TGTGCCAGCAGCTTAAGTACAGGGATCTCCTACGAGCAGTACTTC.